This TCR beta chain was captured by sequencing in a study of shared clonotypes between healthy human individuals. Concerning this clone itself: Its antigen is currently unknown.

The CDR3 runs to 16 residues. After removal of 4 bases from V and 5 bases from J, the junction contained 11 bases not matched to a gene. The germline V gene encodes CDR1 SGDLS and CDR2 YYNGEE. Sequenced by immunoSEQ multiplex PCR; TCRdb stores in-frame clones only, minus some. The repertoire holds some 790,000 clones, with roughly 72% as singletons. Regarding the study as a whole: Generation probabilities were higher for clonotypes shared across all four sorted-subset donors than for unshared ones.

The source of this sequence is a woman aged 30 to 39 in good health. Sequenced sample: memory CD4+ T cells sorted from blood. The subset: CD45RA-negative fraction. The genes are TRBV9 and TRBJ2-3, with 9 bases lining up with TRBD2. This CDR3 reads CASSPHGLASGDTQYF. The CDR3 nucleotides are TGTGCCAGCAGCCCACACGGACTAGCGTCTGGAGATACGCAGTATTTT.